Here is one T cell receptor (beta chain) with its context. Its specificity is not known. The V end lost 3 bases, the J end lost 0 bases, and 12 bases lay between the germline ends. Germline values: CDR1 SGDLS, CDR2 YYNGEE. The CDR3 is 15 amino acids. The method was immunoSEQ multiplex PCR; TCRdb's version includes in-frame clones alone and lacks a portion of them. The sample lists around 180,000 clones; just over 85% were seen once. This record belongs to a study of T cell responses to AZD1222 COVID-19 vaccine. Study-level background: Both about-4-week and about-12-week second-dose recipients were combined. Whole-study results and caveats: Of spike-specific TCRs, nearly half reportedly target regions left unmutated in variants. Clonal diversity was possibly underestimated; the donors were predominantly white British and more often female.

The sequences come from peripheral blood, collected on day 0 of AZD1222 vaccination. The genes are TRBV9 and TRBJ1-1; D gene unclear. The sequence was collected from an adult in good health. CDR3 sequence reads: CASSARSGLNTEAFF. Written as DNA, the CDR3 is TGTGCCAGCAGCGCCAGGTCGGGTTTGAACACTGAAGCTTTCTTT.